The source of this T cell receptor (beta chain) is a study of cytomegalovirus exposure and HLA in healthy donors. Per germline, CDR1 MNHEY and CDR2 SMNVEV (reference sequence). The CDR3 is 15 amino acids. J lost 3 bases, V lost 5 bases, and 10 bases had no gene match. Measured with immunoSEQ multiplex PCR; TCRdb has only the in-frame clones, and not every one. The sample holds around 300,000 clones, roughly 87% seen once. Sequences were obtained from PBMCs. This chain joins TRBV27 and TRBJ2-7; 7 nucleotides line up with TRBD1. This clonotype was sampled from a woman under 40 in good health and CMV-seropositive. CDR3: CASSPNRGFDYEQYF. CDR3 DNA: TGTGCCAGCAGTCCCAACAGGGGTTTTGACTACGAGCAGTACTTC.